One TCR beta chain is described in this entry. These data belong to a study of identical twins. Germline V gene lookup returns CDR1 SGHDT and CDR2 YYEEEE. The ends lost 7 bases at V and 6 bases at J; junction bases unmatched: 10. This CDR3 is 14 amino acids long. TCRdb recomputed calls from the 5' RACE reads with MiXCR, one row per CDR3 protein. The sample yields just over 500,000 distinct CDR3 sequences, less than 25% seen once. These sequences were also reported in another study, on T cells expressing NK-cell markers. As that report states: Investigators obtained TCR beta repertoires from sorted CD3+CD56+NKG2C+, CD3+CD56+NKG2C- and CD3+CD56-NKG2C+ T cells. More than five of the donors carried dominant NKG2C+ clonotypes that took up about 1.0-8% of their CD8+ T cells. In several donors, dominant clonotypes made up roughly 28.3-65% of CD3+CD56-NKG2C+ cells.

The chain uses TRBV5-6 and TRBJ2-1; 7 positions agree with TRBD2. The origin of this receptor is a woman aged 18-30 years in good health. Sample: CD4+ T cells sorted from blood. The CDR3 sequence is CASATLGGSNEQFF. The CDR3 DNA follows: TGTGCCAGCGCCACGCTGGGCGGGAGCAATGAGCAGTTCTTC.